A single sample gave rise to the 27 T cell receptor beta chains below, sequenced in a study of blood T cells in healthy people across ages. A second PCR, run for roughly 7 to 12 cycles, used a sample-barcoded 5' primer plus a J-beta primer mix. MiXCR, applied by TCRdb to the 5' RACE reads, yields one record per CDR3 protein. The sample yields about 630,000 distinct CDR3 sequences, around 21% seen once. Sequencing was done on a sample of blood. All receptors come from an older man in good health.

The CDR3, as DNA: TGTGCCGGCAGGACAGCCACAGATACGCAGTATTTT. Translated: CAGRTATDTQYF. The chain combines TRBV19 with TRBJ2-3; D perhaps matches TRBD1 (6 bases). V was trimmed by 11 bases and J by 2 bases, leaving 11 bases between them. Germline V CDR1 and CDR2: LNHDA, SQIVND (reference sequence). The CDR3 runs 12 residues. Full variable domain (remainder filled in from reference TRBV19 and TRBJ2-3): DGGITQSPKYLFRKEGQNVTLSCEQNLNHDAMYWYRQDPGQGLRLIYYSQIVNDFQKGDIAEGYSVSREKKESFPLTVTSAQKNPTAFYLCAGRTATDTQYFGPGTRLTVL.

The chain carries TRBV7-9 and TRBJ2-1; D not certain. The CDR3 length is 14 residues. Trimming removed 5 bases from V and 5 bases from J, with 13 bases in between. The germline CDR1 and CDR2 sequences are SEHNR and FQNEAQ (reference sequence). Written as DNA, the CDR3 is TGTGCCAGCAGCCGAGAACAGCATGACAATGAGCAGTTCTTC. Translated, it gives CASSREQHDNEQFF.

As for this clonotype: A single base separates this from a much larger clone, so it may be a read error. CDR3 sequence reads: CASSFTGRTYEQYF. As DNA, the CDR3 is TGTGCCAGCAGTTTCACCGGGAGGACATACGAGCAGTACTTC. The chain recombines TRBV27 with TRBJ2-7; 7 bases are shared with TRBD2. The CDR3 has 14 amino acids. V was clipped by 3 bases and J by 4 bases; unmatched bases: 6. Germline V gene sequence: CDR1 MNHEY, CDR2 SMNVEV (reference sequence).

This clonotype was recorded only once. The V gene is TRBV3-1, the J gene TRBJ2-7; D ambiguous. V was cut by 1 base and J by 5 bases, with 12 bases left in between. CDR3 length: 14 amino acids. From germline, CDR1 is LGHDT and CDR2 YNNKEL (reference sequence). CDR3 sequence reads: CASSQGAGGHEQYF. The DNA of the CDR3 is TGTGCCAGCAGCCAAGGAGCAGGTGGGCACGAGCAGTACTTC.

In its sample, this clonotype was seen a few times. This sequence joins TRBV5-6 and TRBJ2-3; 10 bases are a match to TRBD2. The CDR3 covers 17 residues. V shed 0 bases, J shed 2 bases, and the junction held 6 bases outside the gene matches. The germline CDR1 and CDR2 sequences are SGHDT and YYEEEE. Written as DNA, the CDR3 is TGTGCCAGCAGCTTGGGGACTAGCGGCAAATACACAGATACGCAGTATTTT. Its translation: CASSLGTSGKYTDTQYF.

This clonotype was found a few times. This sequence joins TRBV29-1 and TRBJ2-1, with 8 bases identical to TRBD2. After removal of 5 bases from V and 4 bases from J, the junction contained 7 bases not matched to a gene. Germline V gene lookup returns CDR1 SQVTM and CDR2 ANQGSEA. CDR3 size: 14 residues. DNA for the CDR3: TGCAGCGTTAGAATGGTAGCGGGGTACAATGAGCAGTTCTTC. This translates into CSVRMVAGYNEQFF.

In its sample, this clonotype was seen a few times. Mismatch with germline at one junction end may stem from a read error. The chain joins TRBV5-1 to TRBJ2-4; no clear D gene. The CDR3 is 16 amino acids. Germline values: CDR1 SGHRS, CDR2 YFSETQ. The chain's CDR3 is CASSPERRASKNIQYF. The CDR3 bases are TGCGCCAGCAGCCCGGAGAGGAGAGCGTCCAAAAACATCCAGTACTTC.

This clonotype was observed a handful of times. This chain joins TRBV12-3 or TRBV12-4 and TRBJ2-1, with 7 bases that match TRBD2. The DNA end is more similar to TRBJ2-5, so the J call may be wrong. The CDR3 runs 14 residues. The CDR3 DNA reads TGTGCCAGCAGTTGGACTAGACTAGGAGAGACCCAGTACTTC. It is translated as CASSWTRLGETQYF.

CDR3 DNA sequence: TGCGCCAGCAGCCAAGAGGGGGCAGTCACCGGGGAGCTGTTTTTT. Its protein is CASSQEGAVTGELFF. J is TRBJ2-2 and V is TRBV4-3; D perhaps matches TRBD1 (6 bases). In germline, CDR1 is LGHNA, CDR2 YSLEER. The CDR3 contains 15 residues. Trimming stripped 0 bases from V and 4 bases from J, with 9 bases between.

Ten or more counts support this clonotype. The chain carries TRBV18 and TRBJ2-1; 10 bases line up with TRBD2. Germline lookup yields CDR1 KGHSH and CDR2 LQKENI. The ends lost 6 bases at V and 3 bases at J; junction bases unmatched: 26. The CDR3 spans 22 residues. CDR3 nucleotides: TGTGCCAGCTCCCTCGATGACTTTGGGGCGTTCCTAGCGGGAGTCCTCTACAATGAGCAGTTCTTC. Encoded protein: CASSLDDFGAFLAGVLYNEQFF.

The rearrangement links TRBV20-1 to TRBJ1-1, with a tentative D call TRBD1 (5 bases). The CDR3 covers 14 residues. V was trimmed by 0 bases and J by 1 base, leaving 9 bases between them. CDR1 is DFQATT, CDR2 SNEGSKA, per germline (reference sequence). The CDR3 DNA reads as TGCAGTGCTAGAGATTCGGGGCCGAACACTGAAGCTTTCTTT. It is translated as CSARDSGPNTEAFF.

V gene TRBV7-9 combines with J gene TRBJ2-5, with D possibly called TRBD1 or TRBD2 (5 bases each). CDR3 length equals 17 residues. Deletions cut 2 bases from V and 7 bases from J, with 23 bases between. Germline CDR1 is SEHNR and CDR2 is FQNEAQ (reference sequence). The CDR3 DNA follows: TGTGCCAGCAGCTTAATACCGGGACCTATAGGGGACGTGACCCAGTACTTC. It yields the protein CASSLIPGPIGDVTQYF.

Worth noting for this clonotype: With a much larger clone just one base away, this may be a read error. The chain joins TRBV9 to TRBJ2-1; D is perhaps TRBD2 (5 bases). The J call may be faulty, since TRBJ2-5 better matches the DNA end. The germline CDR1 and CDR2 sequences are SGDLS and YYNGEE. The CDR3 spans 13 residues. The CDR3 nucleotides are TGTGCCAGCAGCCTAGAGGAGGCTCAGACCCAGTACTTC. Translation gives CASSLEEAQTQYF.

Comments on this clonotype: One end of the junction does not line up with germline, which may come from a read error. This rearrangement joins TRBV25-1 to TRBJ1-2; TRBD1 aligns across 9 bases. The CDR3 is 14 amino acids. CDR1 MGHDK and CDR2 SYGVNS come from the germline V gene. CDR3 residues: CASSQGTGYFGHTF. The DNA of the CDR3 is TGTGCCAGCAGTCAAGGGACAGGGTACTTTGGCCACACCTTC.

The gene calls are TRBV10-3 and TRBJ2-5; 7 nucleotides match TRBD2. The DNA end lines up better with TRBJ2-7; the J call may be wrong. Germline V gene data show CDR1 as ENHRY and CDR2 as SYGVKD. The CDR3 spans 14 residues. The CDR3 sequence: CAIGRTAGDYEQYF. The CDR3 DNA reads TGTGCCATCGGTCGGACCGCGGGAGACTACGAGCAGTACTTC.

This clonotype has just a few counts. This sequence joins TRBV2 and TRBJ2-5, with D possibly being TRBD2 (5 bases). Germline CDR1 SNHLY, CDR2 FYNNEI. This CDR3 has 12 amino acids. V dropped 6 bases and J dropped 5 bases, with 10 bases sitting between them. In DNA, the CDR3 is TGTGCCAGCAGACTTACGGGGGAGACCCAGTACTTC. Translation gives CASRLTGETQYF.

This clonotype was seen a handful of times. This chain links TRBV27 with TRBJ2-1; unclear D gene. The length of the CDR3 is 11 residues. Trimming removed 4 bases at V and 8 bases at J, with 6 bases between. Germline loops: CDR1 MNHEY, CDR2 SMNVEV (reference sequence). The DNA for the CDR3 is TGTGCCAGCAGTTCCCCCTATGAGCAGTTCTTC. The encoded protein is CASSSPYEQFF.

The V and J genes are TRBV28 and TRBJ1-6, with D possibly TRBD1 on 5 matching bases. Per the germline V gene, CDR1 is MDHEN and CDR2 is SYDVKM. V lost 8 bases, J lost 9 bases, and 11 bases lay in between. The CDR3 has 12 residues. CDR3 residues: CASVSGTSPLHF. DNA of the CDR3: TGTGCCAGCGTGTCGGGGACTTCACCCCTCCACTTT.

This clonotype has only a few counts. The genes are TRBV28 and TRBJ2-7; a possible D gene is TRBD2 (6 bases). Germline V gene data show CDR1 as MDHEN and CDR2 as SYDVKM. The CDR3 has 13 amino acids. V shed 4 bases and J shed 4 bases, with 11 bases lying between them. This CDR3 is CASSSAGLYEQYF. The CDR3 DNA sequence: TGTGCCAGCAGTTCGGCAGGACTATACGAGCAGTACTTC.

This clonotype was detected only once. The genes are TRBV6-6 and TRBJ2-3; 7 bases are a match to TRBD2. Germline V gives CDR1 MNHNY, CDR2 SVGAGI (reference sequence). The CDR3 is made up of 16 amino acids. V shed 7 bases and J 0 bases; nucleotides not matched to a gene: 10. CDR3 nucleotides: TGTGCCAGCATGTTGTGGGAGGGCCTAAGCACAGATACGCAGTATTTT. Its protein product is CASMLWEGLSTDTQYF.

This clonotype occurred many times. V gene TRBV7-6 combines with J gene TRBJ2-5; no reliable D call. Trimming shortened V by 3 bases and J by 0 bases, and 8 bases separated the two germline ends. CDR3 length equals 14 residues. The V gene's germline CDR1 is SGHVS and CDR2 FNYEAQ. The CDR3 bases are TGTGCCAGCAGCTTGGTCCCGTACCAAGAGACCCAGTACTTC. Residues: CASSLVPYQETQYF.

The chain combines TRBV3-1 with TRBJ2-7; D is undetermined. Trimming removed 1 base at V and 2 bases at J, with 12 bases between. CDR1 is LGHDT and CDR2 is YNNKEL in the germline V gene (reference sequence). The CDR3 runs to 15 residues. CDR3 amino acids: CASSQGEARTYEQYF. The CDR3 DNA reads TGTGCCAGCAGCCAAGGTGAGGCGAGAACCTACGAGCAGTACTTC.

This clonotype was observed a few times. Written as DNA, the CDR3 is TGTGCCAGCAGCCCGACGACAGGGATCTATGGCTACACCTTC. Its translation is CASSPTTGIYGYTF. The genes are TRBV7-2 and TRBJ1-2, with 7 bases matching TRBD1. The CDR3 runs 14 residues. CDR1 is SGHTA and CDR2 is FQGNSA in the germline V gene. With V trimmed by 5 bases and J by 4 bases, 7 bases remained unmatched.

This clonotype was counted a few times. At one boundary the junction diverges from the germline segment, which might be a read error. This sequence joins TRBV6-5 and TRBJ2-3; TRBD1 matches at 9 bases. CDR1 is MNHEY and CDR2 is SVGAGI in the germline V gene. The CDR3 is 16 amino acids. Here the CDR3 reads CASSYSIDRGTDTQCF. CDR3 DNA sequence: TGTGCCAGCAGTTACTCGATCGACAGGGGGACAGATACGCAGTGTTTT.

The genes are TRBV10-3 and TRBJ2-5; perhaps TRBD2 as D (6 bases). This CDR3 is 13 amino acids long. Trimming left V 4 bases short and J 2 bases short, with 8 bases between. The germline V gene has CDR1 ENHRY and CDR2 SYGVKD. The CDR3 is CAISGGGQETQYF. The DNA of the CDR3 is TGTGCCATCAGTGGTGGAGGGCAAGAGACCCAGTACTTC.

Concerning this clonotype: With a much larger clone just one base away, this may be a read error. The V gene is TRBV27, the J gene TRBJ1-1, with D possibly being TRBD1 (5 bases). The CDR3 sequence is 13 residues long. Germline assignment: CDR1 MNHEY and CDR2 SMNVEV (reference sequence). CDR3 loop: CASRVQGNTETFF. The CDR3 coding sequence is TGTGCCAGCAGGGTGCAGGGAAACACTGAAACTTTCTTT.

The chain recombines TRBV14 with TRBJ2-2; maybe TRBD2 (6 bases). V gave up 7 bases and J gave up 5 bases, with 14 bases separating them. The CDR3 runs 14 residues. Germline CDR1 SGHDN, CDR2 FVKESK. The CDR3 DNA follows: TGTGCCAGCACCCCAACCGGGACTACCGGGGAGCTGTTTTTT. This translates into CASTPTGTTGELFF. The variable domain in full, completed from reference TRBV14 and TRBJ2-2, reads EAGVTQFPSHSVIEKGQTVTLRCDPISGHDNLYWYRRVMGKEIKFLLHFVKESKQDESGMPNNRFLAERTGGTYSTLKVQPAELEDSGVYFCASTPTGTTGELFFGEGSRLTVL.